This section outlines one T cell receptor beta chain sequence together with its context. Its matching antigen is unknown. Germline loops: CDR1 SGHAT, CDR2 FQNNGV. The CDR3 has 16 residues. Trimming took 7 bases from V and 5 from J; bases not matched to a gene: 10. The entry originates in a study of T cell responses to AZD1222 COVID-19 vaccine. Assay used: immunoSEQ multiplex PCR; TCRdb lists only in-frame clones, some missing. This repertoire shows some 130,000 clones, approximately 85% found once; its top ten account for over 7%. Regarding the study as a whole: Repertoires were collected only later (after the peak T cell response had occurred). Among the donors, most were white British and more were female, and clonal diversity was possibly underestimated. Baseline serostatus was positive in only six or seven AZD1222 recipients.

The sequence was collected from an adult in good health. V gene TRBV11-2 combines with J gene TRBJ2-2; 10 bases match TRBD1. Sequenced here: peripheral blood, sampled on day 0 of AZD1222 vaccination. The CDR3 spells CASTRAGQGFTGELFF. The CDR3 coding sequence is TGTGCCAGCACTCGGGCGGGACAGGGGTTTACCGGGGAGCTGTTTTTT.